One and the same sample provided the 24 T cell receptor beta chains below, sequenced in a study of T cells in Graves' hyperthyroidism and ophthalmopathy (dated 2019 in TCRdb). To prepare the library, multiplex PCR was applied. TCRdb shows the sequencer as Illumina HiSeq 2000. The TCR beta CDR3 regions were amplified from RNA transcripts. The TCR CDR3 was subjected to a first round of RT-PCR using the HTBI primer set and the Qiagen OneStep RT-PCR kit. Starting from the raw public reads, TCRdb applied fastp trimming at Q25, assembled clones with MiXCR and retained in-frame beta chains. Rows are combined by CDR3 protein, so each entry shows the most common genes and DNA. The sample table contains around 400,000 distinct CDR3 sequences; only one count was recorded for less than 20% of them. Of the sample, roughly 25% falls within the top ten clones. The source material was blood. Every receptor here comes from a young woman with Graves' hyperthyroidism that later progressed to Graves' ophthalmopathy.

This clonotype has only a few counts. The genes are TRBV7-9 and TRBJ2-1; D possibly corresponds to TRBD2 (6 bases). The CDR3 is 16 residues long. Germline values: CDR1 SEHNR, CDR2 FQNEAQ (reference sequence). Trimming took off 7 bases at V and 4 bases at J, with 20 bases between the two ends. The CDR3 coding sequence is TGTGCCAGCACCCCTAGGGACGGGAGCCGTTACAATGAGCAGTTCTTC. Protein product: CASTPRDGSRYNEQFF.

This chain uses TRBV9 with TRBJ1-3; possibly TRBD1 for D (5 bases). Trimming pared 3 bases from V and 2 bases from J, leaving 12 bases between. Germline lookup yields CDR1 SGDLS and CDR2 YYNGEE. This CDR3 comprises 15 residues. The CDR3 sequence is CASSAGAPPGNTIYF. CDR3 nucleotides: TGTGCCAGCAGCGCCGGGGCTCCCCCTGGAAACACCATATATTTT.

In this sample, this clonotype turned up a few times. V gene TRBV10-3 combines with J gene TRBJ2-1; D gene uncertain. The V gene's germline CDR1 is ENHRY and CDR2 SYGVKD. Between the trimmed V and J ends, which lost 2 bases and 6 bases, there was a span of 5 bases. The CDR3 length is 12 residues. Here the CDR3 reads CAISELTNEQFF. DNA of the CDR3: TGTGCCATCAGTGAGCTAACCAATGAGCAGTTCTTC.

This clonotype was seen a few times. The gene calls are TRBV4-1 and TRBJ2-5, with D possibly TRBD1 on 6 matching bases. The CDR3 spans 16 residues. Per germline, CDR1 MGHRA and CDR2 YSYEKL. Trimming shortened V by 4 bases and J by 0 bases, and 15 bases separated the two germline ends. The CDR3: CASSPRQATYQETQYF. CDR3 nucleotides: TGCGCCAGCAGCCCACGACAGGCGACGTACCAAGAGACCCAGTACTTC.

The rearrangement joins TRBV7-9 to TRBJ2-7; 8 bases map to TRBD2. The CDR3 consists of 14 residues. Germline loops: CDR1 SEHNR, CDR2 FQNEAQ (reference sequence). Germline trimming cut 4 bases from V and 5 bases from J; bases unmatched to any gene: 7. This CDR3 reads CASSSQRERNEQYF. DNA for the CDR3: TGTGCCAGCAGCTCACAGCGGGAGCGGAACGAGCAGTACTTC.

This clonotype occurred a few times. The CDR3 DNA follows: TGTGCCAGCAGACCCCGGGCAGTTAGCAATCAGCCCCAGCATTTT. Protein sequence: CASRPRAVSNQPQHF. V is TRBV27 and J is TRBJ1-5; D unclear. V was pared by 6 bases and J by 0 bases, with 12 bases between. The CDR3 length is 15 residues. Germline V lookup: CDR1 MNHEY, CDR2 SMNVEV (reference sequence).

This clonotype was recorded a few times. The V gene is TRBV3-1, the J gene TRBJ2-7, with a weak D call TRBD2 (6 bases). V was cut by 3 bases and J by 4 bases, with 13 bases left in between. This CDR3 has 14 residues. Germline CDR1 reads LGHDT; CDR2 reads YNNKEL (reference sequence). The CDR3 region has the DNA TGTGCCAGCAGCCAGAAGGGACTCCAGTACGAGCAGTACTTC. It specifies CASSQKGLQYEQYF.

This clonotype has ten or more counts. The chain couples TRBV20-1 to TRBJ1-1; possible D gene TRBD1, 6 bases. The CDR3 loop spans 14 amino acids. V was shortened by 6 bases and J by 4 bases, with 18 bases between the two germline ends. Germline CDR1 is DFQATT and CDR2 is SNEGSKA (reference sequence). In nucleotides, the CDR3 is TGCAGTGCACTTACAGGGTTGGGAGGCACTGAAGCTTTCTTT. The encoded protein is CSALTGLGGTEAFF.

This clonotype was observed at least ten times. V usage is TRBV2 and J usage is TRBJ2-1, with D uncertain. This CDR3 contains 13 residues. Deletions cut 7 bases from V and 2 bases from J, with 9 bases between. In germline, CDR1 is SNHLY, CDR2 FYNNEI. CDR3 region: CASKRDAYNEQFF. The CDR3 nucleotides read TGTGCCAGCAAAAGGGATGCCTACAATGAGCAGTTCTTC.

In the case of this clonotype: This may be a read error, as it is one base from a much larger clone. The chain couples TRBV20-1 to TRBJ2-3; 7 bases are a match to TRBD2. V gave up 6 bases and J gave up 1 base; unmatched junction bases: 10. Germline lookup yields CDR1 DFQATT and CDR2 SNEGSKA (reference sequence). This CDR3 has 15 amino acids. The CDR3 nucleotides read TGCAGTGCCGACTATAGCGGGCCTGGCACAGATACGCAGTATTTT. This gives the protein CSADYSGPGTDTQYF.

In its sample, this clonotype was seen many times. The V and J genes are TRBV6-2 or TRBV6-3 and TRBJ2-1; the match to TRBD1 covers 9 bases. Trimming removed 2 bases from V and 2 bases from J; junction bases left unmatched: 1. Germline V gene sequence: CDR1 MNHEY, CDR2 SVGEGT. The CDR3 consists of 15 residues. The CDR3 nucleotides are TGTGCCAGCAGTTACCGGACAGGGGCCTACAATGAGCAGTTCTTC. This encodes CASSYRTGAYNEQFF.

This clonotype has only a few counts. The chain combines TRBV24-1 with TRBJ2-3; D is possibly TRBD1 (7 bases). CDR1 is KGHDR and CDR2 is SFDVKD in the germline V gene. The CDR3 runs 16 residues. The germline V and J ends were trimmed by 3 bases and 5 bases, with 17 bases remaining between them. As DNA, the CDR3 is TGTGCCACCAGTGATACCCAGGGGGGAACCCTAGATACGCAGTATTTT. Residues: CATSDTQGGTLDTQYF.

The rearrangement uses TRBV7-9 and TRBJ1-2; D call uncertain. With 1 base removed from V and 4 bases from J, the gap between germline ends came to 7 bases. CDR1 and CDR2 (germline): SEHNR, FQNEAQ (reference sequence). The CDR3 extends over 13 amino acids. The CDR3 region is CASSLGTLYGYTF. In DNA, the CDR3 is TGTGCCAGCAGCTTAGGGACTCTCTATGGCTACACCTTC.

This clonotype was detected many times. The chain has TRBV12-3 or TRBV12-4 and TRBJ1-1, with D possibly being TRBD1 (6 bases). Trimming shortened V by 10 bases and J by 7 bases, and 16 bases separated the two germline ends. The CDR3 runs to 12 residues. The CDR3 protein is CAIGGGQSEAFF. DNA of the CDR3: TGTGCCATCGGGGGGGGGCAAAGTGAAGCTTTCTTT.

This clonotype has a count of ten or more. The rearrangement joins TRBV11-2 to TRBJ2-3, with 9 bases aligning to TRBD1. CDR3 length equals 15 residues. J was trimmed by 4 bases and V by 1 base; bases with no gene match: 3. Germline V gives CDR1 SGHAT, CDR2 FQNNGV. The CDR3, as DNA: TGTGCCAGCAGCTTAGCGGACAGGGGCCCAGATACGCAGTATTTT. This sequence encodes CASSLADRGPDTQYF.

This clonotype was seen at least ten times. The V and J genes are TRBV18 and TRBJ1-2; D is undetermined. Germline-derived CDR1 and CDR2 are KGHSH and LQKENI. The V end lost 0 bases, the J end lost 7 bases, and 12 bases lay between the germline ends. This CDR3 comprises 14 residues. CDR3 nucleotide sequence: TGTGCCAGCTCACCACCGAACGTTTGGAGTGGCTACACCTTC. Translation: CASSPPNVWSGYTF.

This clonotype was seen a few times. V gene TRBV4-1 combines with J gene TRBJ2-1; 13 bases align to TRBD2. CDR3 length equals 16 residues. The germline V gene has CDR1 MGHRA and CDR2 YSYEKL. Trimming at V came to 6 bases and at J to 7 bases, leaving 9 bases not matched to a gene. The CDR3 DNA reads TGCGCCAGCAGACAATCCGGGACTAGCGGGATTAATGAGCAGTTCTTC. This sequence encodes CASRQSGTSGINEQFF.

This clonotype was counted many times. CDR3 coding DNA: TGTGCCAGCAGTTTAGGACTAGCGGGAGGTCGAGAGACCCAGTACTTC. Translating it yields CASSLGLAGGRETQYF. The chain links TRBV27 to TRBJ2-5; TRBD2 matches 14 bases. Germline lookup yields CDR1 MNHEY and CDR2 SMNVEV (reference sequence). The CDR3 runs 16 residues. The junction had 3 bases not matched to a gene; V was cut back by 2 bases and J by 4 bases.

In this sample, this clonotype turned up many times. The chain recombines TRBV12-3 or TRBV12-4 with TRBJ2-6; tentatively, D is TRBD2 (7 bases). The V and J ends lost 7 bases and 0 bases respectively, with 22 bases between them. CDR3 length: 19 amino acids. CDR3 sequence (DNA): TGTGCCAGCACTCATAGTAGGGGGGGGCGCTTCTCTGGGGCCAACGTCCTGACTTTC. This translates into CASTHSRGGRFSGANVLTF.

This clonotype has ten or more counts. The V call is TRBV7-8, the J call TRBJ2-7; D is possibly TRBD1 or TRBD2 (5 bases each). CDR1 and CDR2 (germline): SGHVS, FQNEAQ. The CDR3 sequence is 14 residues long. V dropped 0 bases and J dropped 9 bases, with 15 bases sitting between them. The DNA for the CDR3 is TGTGCCAGCAGCTTAGCGACTGTTGGGGACGGGCAGTACTTC. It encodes CASSLATVGDGQYF. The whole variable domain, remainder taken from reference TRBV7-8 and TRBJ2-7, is GAGVSQSPRYKVAKRGQDVALRCDPISGHVSLFWYQQALGQGPEFLTYFQNEAQLDKSGLPSDRFFAERPEGSVSTLKIQRTQQEDSAVYLCASSLATVGDGQYFGPGTRLTVT.

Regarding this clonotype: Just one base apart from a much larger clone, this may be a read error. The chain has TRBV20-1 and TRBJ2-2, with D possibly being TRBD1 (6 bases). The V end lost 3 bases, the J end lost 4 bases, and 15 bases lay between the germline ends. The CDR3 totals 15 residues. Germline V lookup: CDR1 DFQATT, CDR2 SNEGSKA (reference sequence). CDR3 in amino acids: CSARETGMGTGELFF. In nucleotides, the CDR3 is TGCAGTGCTAGGGAAACAGGGATGGGCACCGGGGAGCTGTTTTTT.

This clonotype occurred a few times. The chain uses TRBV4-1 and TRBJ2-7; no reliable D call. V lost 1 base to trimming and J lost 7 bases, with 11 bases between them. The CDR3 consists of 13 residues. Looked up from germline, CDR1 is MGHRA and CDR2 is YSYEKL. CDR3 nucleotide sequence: TGCGCCAGCAGCCAAGTTCCCTGGGTGGAGCAGTACTTC. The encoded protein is CASSQVPWVEQYF.

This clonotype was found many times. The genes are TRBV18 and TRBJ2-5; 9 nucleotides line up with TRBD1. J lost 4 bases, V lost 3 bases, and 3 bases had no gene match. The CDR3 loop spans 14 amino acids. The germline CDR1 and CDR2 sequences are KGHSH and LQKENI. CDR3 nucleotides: TGTGCCAGCTCACCCTCGACAGGGGGAGAGACCCAGTACTTC. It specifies CASSPSTGGETQYF.

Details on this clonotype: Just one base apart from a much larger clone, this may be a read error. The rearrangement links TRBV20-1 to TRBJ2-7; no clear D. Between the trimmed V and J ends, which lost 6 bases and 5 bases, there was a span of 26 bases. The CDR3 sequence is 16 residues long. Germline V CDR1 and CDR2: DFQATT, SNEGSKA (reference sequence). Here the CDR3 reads CSARKTRRPLTHEQYF. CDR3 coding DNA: TGCAGTGCCCGAAAAACGCGTAGGCCGCTAACCCACGAGCAGTACTTC.